The clone carrying this TCR beta chain was recorded only once. The data were taken from a study of blood T cells in healthy people across ages. Through a sample-barcoded 5' primer and a J-beta primer mix, a second PCR was run for roughly 6 to 12 cycles. TCRdb recomputed calls from the 5' RACE reads with MiXCR, one row per CDR3 protein. The sample gives about 1.8 million distinct CDR3 sequences, around half of which show up once; roughly 2.1% is in the top ten. V lost 0 bases and J lost 11, with 19 bases in between. The CDR3 has 15 residues. Germline V CDR1 and CDR2: MGHRA, YSYEKL. This sequence was found in a woman aged 40 to 50 in good health. The chain combines TRBV4-1 with TRBJ2-5; weak D call: TRBD1 (6 bases). The sample comprised blood. The CDR3 DNA is TGCGCCAGCAGCCAAGAAGACAGGCGCGTCTACGGGCAGTACTTC. Its protein is CASSQEDRRVYGQYF.